The source of this TCR beta chain is a study of blood T cell repertoires in COVID-19. Study at large: Acute and convalescent COVID-19 samples came from the United States, Italy and Spain.

Germline loops: CDR1 LGHNA, CDR2 YSLEER. J was trimmed by 5 bases and V by 4 bases; bases with no gene match: 10. The CDR3 is made up of 16 amino acids. Only in-frame clones appear in the TCRdb table, and some are missing; sequencing was by immunoSEQ multiplex PCR. This sample carries about 110,000 clones, 70% to 80% of them seen once, and the ten largest clones take 6.5% to 8.5%. This clone was seen more than once but under ten times. The sample consisted of peripheral blood. This chain joins TRBV4-3 and TRBJ2-5; 10 bases fit TRBD2. The receptor was derived from a woman in her sixties or seventies with acute or convalescent COVID-19. The CDR3 DNA reads as TGCGCCAGCAGCCCTAACGAGCGGGGGGGCATTGAGACCCAGTACTTC. Amino acids: CASSPNERGGIETQYF.